These T cell receptor beta chains were read from a single sample in a study of blood T cells in healthy people across ages. MiXCR was run by TCRdb on the 5' RACE reads, yielding one entry per CDR3 protein. The sample records 900,000 to 950,000 distinct CDR3 sequences, 25% to 30% being singletons. These data were also filed under a second study, of T cells of mothers and their children.

The sample taken for sequencing was blood. The receptors come from a woman aged 40 to 49 in good health. Each CDR3 is given without its conserved first and last residue.

TRBV21-1	TRBJ2-6	ASSKVQGQGDGDSGANVLT
TRBV5-1	TRBJ1-6	ASASTTGQDSPLH
TRBV10-3	TRBJ1-1	AISDWEGSTEAF
TRBV7-2	TRBJ2-5	ASRGETGFLGPQETQY
TRBV28	TRBJ2-7	ASRGFTEQY
TRBV5-1	TRBJ1-2	ASRGDLLDGYT
TRBV28	TRBJ2-7	ASSRTGVFYEQY
TRBV7-2	TRBJ2-3	ASSPRLAGGVDTQY
TRBV5-1	TRBJ2-3	ASSLDGTGYSTDAQY
TRBV15	TRBJ2-7	ATSREGGLVPIEQY
TRBV7-9	TRBJ1-1	ASSLGPTGRRTEAF
TRBV6-5	TRBJ2-3	ASKSGGSPSTDTQY
TRBV6-1	TRBJ2-1	ASSSGGQGRDEQF
TRBV10-3	TRBJ1-4	AISESQGSDEKLF
TRBV7-2	TRBJ2-3	ASRFSGRGDTQY
TRBV20-1	TRBJ1-6	SARSTGAVDNSPLH
TRBV14	TRBJ2-7	ASSQASTGAYEQY
TRBV20-1	TRBJ2-5	SARDPRQPQETQY
TRBV12-3/TRBV12-4	TRBJ2-5	ASSTPLGLAGATNPETQY
TRBV29-1	TRBJ2-7	SVELAGNYEQY
TRBV12-3/TRBV12-4	TRBJ1-1	ASRGDGHTEAF
TRBV10-3	TRBJ1-6	AIRPGTENNSPLH
TRBV7-2	TRBJ1-4	ASSLVPGSNEKLF
TRBV4-1	TRBJ2-6	ASSILGLSGANVLT
TRBV2	TRBJ2-5	ASKRTSGLEQY
TRBV7-9	TRBJ1-2	ASSPVTREGYGYT
TRBV5-6	TRBJ2-1	ASSLPGTGRYEQF
TRBV7-9	TRBJ2-5	ASSQSGAYETQY
TRBV30	TRBJ1-3	AWRGSGNTIY
TRBV24-1	TRBJ1-5	ATHSGVSNQPQH
TRBV7-9	TRBJ2-3	ASSVSGADTQY
TRBV6-1	TRBJ2-1	ASSASGGGNEQF
TRBV20-1	TRBJ2-2	SAGQQGATSGELF
TRBV18	TRBJ2-5	ASSQTGGSDGQY
TRBV20-1	TRBJ2-3	SASHSRGVTDTQY
TRBV20-1	TRBJ2-5	SARLGQETQY
TRBV30	TRBJ2-1	AWSVQDNYNEQF
TRBV4-3	TRBJ1-1	ASSQDRRRGAF
TRBV6-1	TRBJ2-5	ASSSTSLTGEGYELY
TRBV18	TRBJ2-3	ASSPRDRPTDTQY
TRBV6-2/TRBV6-3	TRBJ1-6	ASSLTGASNSPLH
TRBV5-5	TRBJ2-4	ASSNTQGAGEQY
TRBV9	TRBJ1-3	ASSVALGGSGKTIY
TRBV4-2	TRBJ2-2	ASSQATHEKTTGELF
TRBV3-1	TRBJ1-1	ASSQESIIQAF
TRBV28	TRBJ1-2	ASRSLGQYYGYT
TRBV20-1	TRBJ2-1	SARGDSSYEQF
TRBV12-3/TRBV12-4	TRBJ2-5	ATRLRAFETQY
TRBV20-1	TRBJ2-3	SAMKLSGLPRDTQY
TRBV28	TRBJ2-1	ASSLIRPHNEQF
TRBV21-1	TRBJ2-1	ASSKRGRNNEQF
TRBV3-1	TRBJ2-7	ASSQDRGSEQY
TRBV5-1	TRBJ1-1	ASSMGGKAF
TRBV7-2	TRBJ1-1	ASSTMTGGGTEAF
TRBV14	TRBJ1-2	ASSHDGANYGYT
TRBV29-1	TRBJ2-1	SVEDPLLAVRQF
TRBV7-9	TRBJ2-3	ASSPLGATGGTDTQY
TRBV7-9	TRBJ2-5	ASSLTLRAQETQY